This is a list of T cell receptor beta chains from one sample in a study of blood T cell repertoires in COVID-19. The assay was immunoSEQ multiplex PCR, and TCRdb's table has in-frame clones only and misses some. Found here are about 100,000 clones, 80% to 90% of them singletons; the top ten hold 9.5% to 13%. Sequencing was carried out using peripheral blood. The receptors were gathered from a woman aged 25 to 39 with acute or convalescent COVID-19. CDR3s include the opening cysteine and the closing phenylalanine or tryptophan. A D gene is named only where the DNA matches it firmly. The size of a clone is reported for some rows only, either as once, few or many, or as a class for expanded clones.

j_call clone_size v_call d_call cdr3_aa cdr3_nt
TRBJ1-4 - TRBV11-2 - CASSLDPTAGKLFF TGTGCCAGCAGCTTAGATCCCACAGCGGGAAAACTGTTTTTT
TRBJ1-3 - TRBV13 - CASSLGQAYSGNTIYF TGTGCCAGCAGCTTAGGACAGGCATACTCTGGAAACACCATATATTTT
TRBJ1-4 - TRBV18 - CASSPRAGANEKLFF TGTGCCAGCTCACCACGTGCGGGGGCGAATGAAAAACTGTTTTTT
TRBJ2-2 - TRBV27 - CASSSDLDRANTGELFF TGTGCCAGCAGTTCGGATTTGGATCGGGCGAACACCGGGGAGCTGTTTTTT
TRBJ2-1 - TRBV15 - CATRGSSYNEQFF TGTGCCACCAGAGGGAGCTCCTACAATGAGCAGTTCTTC
TRBJ1-1 - TRBV12-3/TRBV12-4 - CASSSQLSTEAFF TGTGCCAGCAGTTCCCAGTTATCCACTGAAGCTTTCTTT
TRBJ2-7 once TRBV7-9 - CASSLAGGSYEQYF TGTGCCAGCAGCTTAGCGGGGGGATCCTACGAGCAGTACTTC
TRBJ2-1 once TRBV27 TRBD2 CASSFFSGTSPNEQFF TGTGCCAGCAGTTTCTTTTCCGGGACTAGTCCCAATGAGCAGTTCTTC
TRBJ2-7 few TRBV5-6 - CASRAGIGPPSLEQYF TGTGCCAGCAGGGCCGGGATCGGGCCGCCTTCTCTCGAGCAGTACTTC
TRBJ1-5 - TRBV10-2 - CASSGASNNQPQHF TGCGCCAGCAGTGGAGCGTCTAACAATCAGCCCCAGCATTTT
TRBJ2-4 many TRBV19 - CASSMWQIASIQYF TGTGCCAGTAGTATGTGGCAGATAGCTTCCATTCAGTACTTC
TRBJ1-5 - TRBV30 TRBD1 CAWSDGQANQPQHF TGTGCCTGGAGTGACGGACAGGCAAATCAGCCCCAGCATTTT
TRBJ2-7 - TRBV5-6 TRBD1 CASSLGALHRGIYEQYF TGTGCCAGCAGCCTTGGGGCCCTGCACAGGGGGATCTACGAGCAGTACTTC
TRBJ2-3 - TRBV27 TRBD2 CASSSGGGQYF TGTGCCAGCAGTTCCGGGGGGGGGCAGTATTTT
TRBJ1-3 - TRBV29-1 - CSAQRGTSGNTIYF TGCAGCGCCCAAAGGGGCACCTCTGGAAACACCATATATTTT
TRBJ1-5 - TRBV28 - CASSSRRGDRNQPQHF TGTGCCAGCAGCTCTCGGCGGGGGGACCGCAATCAGCCCCAGCATTTT
TRBJ1-2 - TRBV27 - CASSSGHGRGEYGYTF TGTGCCAGCAGTTCCGGACATGGAAGGGGTGAATATGGCTACACCTTC
TRBJ2-1 - TRBV28 - CASLGVIYGPPLTQFF TGTGCCAGCCTCGGGGTAATCTATGGGCCCCCTTTGACGCAGTTCTTC
TRBJ1-1 - TRBV19 TRBD1 CASSTHSTGNLPGAFF TGTGCCAGTAGCACTCATTCGACAGGGAACCTACCGGGAGCTTTCTTT
TRBJ2-3 - TRBV7-9 TRBD2 CASSHGTSGGPYTDTQYF TGTGCCAGCAGCCACGGGACTAGCGGGGGGCCTTACACAGATACGCAGTATTTT
TRBJ1-2 - TRBV6-1 TRBD1 CASSGGQANTNYGYTF TGTGCCAGCAGTGGGGGACAGGCGAACACTAACTATGGCTACACCTTC
TRBJ2-7 - TRBV18 - CASSPPGGYEQYF TGTGCCAGCTCACCACCGGGGGGATACGAGCAGTACTTC
TRBJ1-4 - TRBV28 TRBD1 CASSLGDRVNEKLFF TGTGCCAGCAGTTTAGGGGACAGGGTCAATGAAAAACTGTTTTTT
TRBJ2-1 - TRBV5-1 TRBD2 CASRSLAGGYNEQFF TGCGCCAGCCGTTCACTAGCGGGGGGATACAATGAGCAGTTCTTC
TRBJ1-2 - TRBV18 - CASSLSSPYGYTF TGTGCCAGCTCACTTAGTTCTCCCTATGGCTACACCTTC
TRBJ2-7 - TRBV6-5 - CASSWLGNAYEQYF TGTGCCAGCAGTTGGCTGGGCAATGCCTACGAGCAGTACTTC
TRBJ2-2 - TRBV5-1 - CASRTPSLGGNTGELFF TGCGCCAGTAGGACTCCGTCCTTAGGTGGAAACACCGGGGAGCTGTTTTTT
TRBJ1-5 - TRBV28 - CASGETGRFQPQHF TGTGCCAGTGGGGAGACAGGACGTTTTCAGCCCCAGCATTTT
TRBJ1-6 - TRBV3-1/TRBV3-2 - CASHTGYGSPLHF TGTGCCAGTCACACCGGGTACGGTTCACCCCTCCACTTT
TRBJ2-1 - TRBV19 - CASSPPGREQFF TGTGCCAGTAGTCCACCCGGCAGGGAGCAGTTCTTC
TRBJ2-3 few TRBV7-2 TRBD2 CASSHLGTSGPQYF TGTGCCAGCAGCCACTTGGGGACTAGTGGTCCGCAGTATTTT
TRBJ1-6 - TRBV6-5 - CASSYGQSYNSPLHF TGTGCCAGCAGTTATGGGCAGAGCTATAATTCACCCCTCCACTTT
TRBJ2-7 few TRBV28 - CASSLQGARYEQYF TGTGCCAGCAGTTTACAAGGAGCCAGATACGAGCAGTACTTC
TRBJ1-1 - TRBV6-5 TRBD1 CASVGQGEVNTEAFF TGTGCCAGTGTTGGACAGGGCGAGGTGAACACTGAAGCTTTCTTT
TRBJ1-2 - TRBV29-1 - CSYGDGYGYTF TGCAGCTACGGAGACGGCTATGGCTACACCTTC
TRBJ1-6 - TRBV3-1/TRBV3-2 TRBD1 CASSQGYRGNSPLHF TGTGCCAGCAGCCAAGGTTACAGGGGCAATTCACCCCTCCACTTT
TRBJ1-2 - TRBV3-1/TRBV3-2 - CASSQPGGYGYTF TGTGCCAGCAGCCAACCCGGGGGCTATGGCTACACCTTC
TRBJ1-5 - TRBV23-1 - CASSRARGPQGPRDQPQHF TGCGCCAGCAGTCGCGCCAGGGGCCCTCAGGGGCCGCGGGATCAGCCCCAGCATTTT
TRBJ2-1 - TRBV5-1 - CASSLGQVDEQFF TGCGCCAGCAGCTTGGGACAAGTCGATGAGCAGTTCTTC
TRBJ1-5 - TRBV5-1 - CASSLAGGNQPQHF TGCGCCAGCAGCTTAGCTGGAGGCAATCAGCCCCAGCATTTT
TRBJ1-1 - TRBV28 - CASSPSFKQAFF TGTGCCAGCAGTCCCTCCTTCAAGCAAGCTTTCTTT
TRBJ2-7 - TRBV7-9 TRBD1 CASSSTGRYEQYF TGTGCCAGCAGCTCGACAGGGCGTTACGAGCAGTACTTC
TRBJ1-3 - TRBV30 TRBD1 CAWGQGFSGNTIYF TGTGCCTGGGGACAGGGCTTCTCTGGAAACACCATATATTTT
TRBJ2-3 - TRBV30 - CACRRDPSRTDTQYF TGTGCCTGTCGGAGGGACCCTAGTAGGACAGATACGCAGTATTTT
TRBJ1-6 - TRBV5-1 TRBD1 CASSPGQDLGNSPLHF TGCGCCAGCAGCCCAGGACAGGATTTGGGGAATTCACCCCTCCACTTT
TRBJ1-2 - TRBV7-8 TRBD1 CASSPQGDSDYGYTF TGTGCCAGCAGCCCCCAGGGGGATTCTGACTATGGCTACACCTTC